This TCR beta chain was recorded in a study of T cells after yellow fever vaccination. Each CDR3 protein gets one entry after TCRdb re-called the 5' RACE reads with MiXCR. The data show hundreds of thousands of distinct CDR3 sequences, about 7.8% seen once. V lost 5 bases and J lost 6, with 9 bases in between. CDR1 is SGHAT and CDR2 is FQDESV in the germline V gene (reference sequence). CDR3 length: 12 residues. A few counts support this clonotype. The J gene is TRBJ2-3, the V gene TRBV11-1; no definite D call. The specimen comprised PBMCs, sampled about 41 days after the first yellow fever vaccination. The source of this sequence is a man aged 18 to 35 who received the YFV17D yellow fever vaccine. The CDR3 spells CASSLPWDTQYF. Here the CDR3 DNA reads TGTGCCAGCAGCCTACCTTGGGATACGCAGTATTTT.